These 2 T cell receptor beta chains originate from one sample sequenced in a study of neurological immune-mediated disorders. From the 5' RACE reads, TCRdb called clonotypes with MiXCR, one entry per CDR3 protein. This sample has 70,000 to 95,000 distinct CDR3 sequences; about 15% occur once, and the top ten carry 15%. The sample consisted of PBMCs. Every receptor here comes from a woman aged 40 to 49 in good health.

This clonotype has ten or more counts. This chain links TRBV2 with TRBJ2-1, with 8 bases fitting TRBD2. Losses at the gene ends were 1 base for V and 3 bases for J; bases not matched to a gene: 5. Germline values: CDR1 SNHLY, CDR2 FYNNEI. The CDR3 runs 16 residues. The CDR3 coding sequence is TGTGCCAGCAGTGAAGTTGCGGGGGGACTCTACAATGAGCAGTTCTTC. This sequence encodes CASSEVAGGLYNEQFF.

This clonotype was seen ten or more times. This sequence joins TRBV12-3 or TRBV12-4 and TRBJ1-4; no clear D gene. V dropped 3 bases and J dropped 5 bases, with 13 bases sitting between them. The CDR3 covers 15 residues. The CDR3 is CASSFGVRANEKLFF. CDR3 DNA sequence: TGTGCCAGCAGTTTTGGTGTTAGGGCCAATGAAAAACTGTTTTTT.